The rows below give T cell receptor beta chains drawn from one sample of a study of blood T cell repertoires in COVID-19. Measured with immunoSEQ multiplex PCR; TCRdb has only the in-frame clones, and not every one. The sample contains some 66,000 clones, 70% to 85% of which appear only once. Sequencing was done on a sample of peripheral blood. The receptors here all came from a man between 60 and 70 years old with acute or convalescent COVID-19. Each CDR3 is given without its conserved first and last residue.

v_gene: TRBV6-2/TRBV6-3; j_gene: TRBJ2-1; CDR3aa: ASSYSRDLYNEQF
v_gene: TRBV29-1; j_gene: TRBJ2-7; CDR3aa: SVVGSGAAYEQY
v_gene: TRBV6-5; j_gene: TRBJ1-5; CDR3aa: ALLTPHTPNQPQH
v_gene: TRBV6-2/TRBV6-3; j_gene: TRBJ1-5; CDR3aa: ASSQWVRAVGNQPQH
v_gene: TRBV18; j_gene: TRBJ2-1; CDR3aa: ASSPLGLAGGGHNEQF
v_gene: TRBV7-9; j_gene: TRBJ1-5; CDR3aa: ASSPAGDQPQH
v_gene: TRBV5-5; j_gene: TRBJ1-2; CDR3aa: ASSLIWGGGGYT
v_gene: TRBV19; j_gene: TRBJ2-1; CDR3aa: ASRSSGGPGEQF
v_gene: TRBV6-5; j_gene: TRBJ1-4; CDR3aa: ASRTAANEKLF
v_gene: TRBV7-6; j_gene: TRBJ2-7; CDR3aa: ASSLESSGVSYEQY
v_gene: TRBV15; j_gene: TRBJ2-7; CDR3aa: ATSTDGRDEQY